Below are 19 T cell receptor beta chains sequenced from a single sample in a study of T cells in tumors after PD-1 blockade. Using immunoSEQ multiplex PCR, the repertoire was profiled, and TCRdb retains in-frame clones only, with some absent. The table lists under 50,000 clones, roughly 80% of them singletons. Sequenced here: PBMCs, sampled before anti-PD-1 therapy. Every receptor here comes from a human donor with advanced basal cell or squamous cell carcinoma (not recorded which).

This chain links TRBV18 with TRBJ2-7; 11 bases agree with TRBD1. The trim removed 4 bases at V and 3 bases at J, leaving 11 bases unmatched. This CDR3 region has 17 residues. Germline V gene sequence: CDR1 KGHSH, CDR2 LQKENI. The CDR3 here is CASSQTPRDRGYYEQYF. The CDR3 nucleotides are TGTGCCAGCTCACAAACACCCCGGGACAGGGGGTACTACGAGCAGTACTTC.

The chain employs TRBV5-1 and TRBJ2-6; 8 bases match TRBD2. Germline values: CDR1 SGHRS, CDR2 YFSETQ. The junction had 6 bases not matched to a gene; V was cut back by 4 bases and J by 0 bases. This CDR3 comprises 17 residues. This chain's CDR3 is CASSREGESSGANVLTF. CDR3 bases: TGCGCCAGCAGCCGGGAGGGGGAGAGCTCTGGGGCCAACGTCCTGACTTTC.

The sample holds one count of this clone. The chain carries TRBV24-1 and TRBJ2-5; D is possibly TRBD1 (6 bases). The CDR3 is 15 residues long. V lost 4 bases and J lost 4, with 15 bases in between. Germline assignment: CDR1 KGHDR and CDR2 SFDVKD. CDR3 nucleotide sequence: TGTGCCACCAGTGACCCCTTGGGGGCCGCAGAGACCCAGTACTTC. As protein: CATSDPLGAAETQYF.

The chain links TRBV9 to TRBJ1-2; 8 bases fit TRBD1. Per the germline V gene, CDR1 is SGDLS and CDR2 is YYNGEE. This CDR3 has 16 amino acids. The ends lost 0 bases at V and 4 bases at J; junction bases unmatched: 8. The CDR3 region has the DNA TGTGCCAGCAGCGTAGGTCCCGGACAGGGCGCCTATGGCTACACCTTC. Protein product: CASSVGPGQGAYGYTF. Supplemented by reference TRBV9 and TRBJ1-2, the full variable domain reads DSGVTQTPKHLITATGQRVTLRCSPRSGDLSVYWYQQSLDQGLQFLIQYYNGEERAKGNILERFSAQQFPDLHSELNLSSLELGDSALYFCASSVGPGQGAYGYTFGSGTRLTVV.

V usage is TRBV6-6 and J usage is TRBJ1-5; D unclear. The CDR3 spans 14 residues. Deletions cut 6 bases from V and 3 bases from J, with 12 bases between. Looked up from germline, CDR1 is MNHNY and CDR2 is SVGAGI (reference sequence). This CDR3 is CASSQAGNNQPQHF. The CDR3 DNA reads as TGTGCCAGCAGCCAGGCGGGGAACAATCAGCCCCAGCATTTT.

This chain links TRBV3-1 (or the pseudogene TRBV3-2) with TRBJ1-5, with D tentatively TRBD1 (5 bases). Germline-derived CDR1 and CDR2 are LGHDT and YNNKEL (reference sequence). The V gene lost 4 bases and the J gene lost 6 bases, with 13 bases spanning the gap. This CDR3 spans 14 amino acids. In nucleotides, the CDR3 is TGTGCCAGCAGCCCCAGAGGGGAGGGTCAGCCCCAGCATTTT. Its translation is CASSPRGEGQPQHF.

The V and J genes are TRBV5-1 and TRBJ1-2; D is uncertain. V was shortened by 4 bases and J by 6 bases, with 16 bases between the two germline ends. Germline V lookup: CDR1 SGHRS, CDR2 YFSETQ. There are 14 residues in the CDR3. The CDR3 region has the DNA TGCGCCAGCAGCCTTAGGACGGTGGGTGATGGCTACACCTTC. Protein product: CASSLRTVGDGYTF. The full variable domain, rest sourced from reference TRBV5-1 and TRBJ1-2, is KAGVTQTPRYLIKTRGQQVTLSCSPISGHRSVSWYQQTPGQGLQFLFEYFSETQRNKGNFPGRFSGRQFSNSRSEMNVSTLELGDSALYLCASSLRTVGDGYTFGSGTRLTVV.

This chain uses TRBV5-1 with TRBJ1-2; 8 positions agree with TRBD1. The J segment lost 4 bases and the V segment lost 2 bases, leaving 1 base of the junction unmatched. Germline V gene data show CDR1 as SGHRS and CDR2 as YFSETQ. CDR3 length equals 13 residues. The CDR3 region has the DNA TGCGCCAGCAGCTTTGGGACAGGCTATGGCTACACCTTC. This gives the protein CASSFGTGYGYTF.

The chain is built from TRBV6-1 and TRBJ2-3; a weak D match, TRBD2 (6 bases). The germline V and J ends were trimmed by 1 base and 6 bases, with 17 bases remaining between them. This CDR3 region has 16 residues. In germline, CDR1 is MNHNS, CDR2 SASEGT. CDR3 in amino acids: CASSEEASEFTDTQYF. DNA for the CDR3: TGTGCCAGCAGTGAAGAAGCTAGCGAGTTTACCGATACGCAGTATTTT.

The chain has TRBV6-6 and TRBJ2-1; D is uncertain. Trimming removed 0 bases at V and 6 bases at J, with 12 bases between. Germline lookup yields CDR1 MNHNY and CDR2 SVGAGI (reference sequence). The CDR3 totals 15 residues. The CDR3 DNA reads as TGTGCCAGCAGTTACTCGAACTCCGCTGCCAATGAGCAGTTCTTC. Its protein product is CASSYSNSAANEQFF.

The CDR3 nucleotides read TGTGCCAGCGCGACTAGCGGGGGGGGTGAGCAGTTCTTC. Protein sequence: CASATSGGGEQFF. The gene calls are TRBV6-4 and TRBJ2-1, with 14 bases aligning to TRBD2. The CDR3 totals 13 residues. Looked up from germline, CDR1 is MRHNA and CDR2 is SNTAGT. V lost 8 bases to trimming and J lost 9 bases; unmatched junction nucleotides: 3.

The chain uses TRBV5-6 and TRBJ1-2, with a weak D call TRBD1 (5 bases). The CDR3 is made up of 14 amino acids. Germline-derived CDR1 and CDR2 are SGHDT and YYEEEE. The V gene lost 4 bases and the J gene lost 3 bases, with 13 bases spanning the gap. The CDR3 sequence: CASSAYGDYYGYTF. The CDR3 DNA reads TGTGCCAGCAGCGCGTACGGGGACTACTATGGCTACACCTTC.

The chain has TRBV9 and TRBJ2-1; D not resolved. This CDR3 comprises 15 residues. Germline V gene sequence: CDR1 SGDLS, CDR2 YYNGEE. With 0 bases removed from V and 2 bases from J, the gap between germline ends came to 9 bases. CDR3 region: CASSVVAATYNEQFF. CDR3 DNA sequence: TGTGCCAGCAGCGTAGTTGCGGCTACCTACAATGAGCAGTTCTTC.

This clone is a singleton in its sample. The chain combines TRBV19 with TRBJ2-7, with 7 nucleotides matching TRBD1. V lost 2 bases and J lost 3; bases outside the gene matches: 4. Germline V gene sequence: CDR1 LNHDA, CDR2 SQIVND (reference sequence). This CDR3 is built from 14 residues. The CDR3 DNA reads TGTGCCAGTAGTATAACGAGGGACAGCTACGAGCAGTACTTC. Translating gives CASSITRDSYEQYF.

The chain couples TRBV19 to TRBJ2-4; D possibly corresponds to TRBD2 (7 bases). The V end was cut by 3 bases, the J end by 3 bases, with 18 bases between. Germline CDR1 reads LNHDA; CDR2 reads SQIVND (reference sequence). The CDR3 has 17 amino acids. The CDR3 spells CASSMGGGVYVKNIQYF. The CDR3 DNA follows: TGTGCCAGTAGTATGGGGGGGGGCGTTTATGTCAAAAACATTCAGTACTTC.

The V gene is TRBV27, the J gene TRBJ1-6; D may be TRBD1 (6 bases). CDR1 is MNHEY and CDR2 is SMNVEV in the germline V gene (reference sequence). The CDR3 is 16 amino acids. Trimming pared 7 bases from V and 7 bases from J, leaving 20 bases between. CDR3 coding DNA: TGTGCCAGCAAAATGGGATTGGGACACCAAAATTCACCCCTCCACTTT. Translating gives CASKMGLGHQNSPLHF.

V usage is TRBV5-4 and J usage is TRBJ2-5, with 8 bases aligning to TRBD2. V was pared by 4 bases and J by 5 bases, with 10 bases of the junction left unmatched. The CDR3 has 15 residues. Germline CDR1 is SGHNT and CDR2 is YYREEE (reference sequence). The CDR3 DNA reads TGTGCCAGCAGCACGGCCGGGACTAGGGGGGAGACCCAGTACTTC. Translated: CASSTAGTRGETQYF.

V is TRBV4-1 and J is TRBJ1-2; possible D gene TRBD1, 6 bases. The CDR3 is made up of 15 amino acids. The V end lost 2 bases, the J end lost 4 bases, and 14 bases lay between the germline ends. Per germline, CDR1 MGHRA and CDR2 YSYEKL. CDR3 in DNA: TGCGCCAGCAGCCAATTACAGGGTCAGCCCTATGGCTACACCTTC. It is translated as CASSQLQGQPYGYTF.

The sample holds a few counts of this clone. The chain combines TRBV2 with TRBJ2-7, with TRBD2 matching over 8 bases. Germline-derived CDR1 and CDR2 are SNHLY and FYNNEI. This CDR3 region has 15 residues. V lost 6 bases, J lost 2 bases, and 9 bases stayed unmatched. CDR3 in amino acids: CASSLLAGEPYEQYF. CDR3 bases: TGTGCCAGCAGCCTCCTAGCGGGTGAACCCTACGAGCAGTACTTC.